These 20 T cell receptor beta chains were all obtained from the same sample, sequenced in a study of blood T cells in healthy people across ages. For the second PCR, which ran for about 7 to 11 cycles, a sample-barcoded 5' primer and a J-beta primer mix were used. TCRdb fed the 5' RACE reads into MiXCR, producing one record per CDR3 protein. The sample yields 1.5 million to 2 million distinct CDR3 sequences, 30% to 40% seen once. Sequenced material: blood. The source of these receptors is a woman aged 30 to 39 in good health.

This clonotype was seen repeatedly, ten times or more. This chain joins TRBV29-1 and TRBJ2-7, with 11 bases matching TRBD1. Germline V gene lookup returns CDR1 SQVTM and CDR2 ANQGSEA. J gave up 3 bases and V 2 bases, and 3 bases lay outside the gene matches. The CDR3 sequence is 14 residues long. CDR3 nucleotides: TGCAGCGTTGAAACCGGGACAGGGGGCTACGAGCAGTACTTC. Translating gives CSVETGTGGYEQYF.

V is TRBV3-1 and J is TRBJ2-7; unclear D gene. The V gene's germline CDR1 is LGHDT and CDR2 YNNKEL (reference sequence). The CDR3 loop spans 14 amino acids. Trimming left V 0 bases short and J 2 bases short, with 8 bases between. CDR3 sequence (DNA): TGTGCCAGCAGCCAAGAGACTGCTCCCTACGAGCAGTACTTC. Encoded protein: CASSQETAPYEQYF.

This clonotype has just a few counts. This chain joins TRBV27 and TRBJ2-5, with D perhaps matching TRBD2 (6 bases). The J call could be wrong; TRBJ2-7 is a better fit for the DNA end. Per the germline V gene, CDR1 is MNHEY and CDR2 is SMNVEV (reference sequence). The CDR3 covers 12 residues. The CDR3 reads CASRGLNYEQYF. The CDR3 nucleotides are TGTGCCAGCAGGGGACTTAACTACGAGCAGTACTTC.

This chain joins TRBV19 and TRBJ2-1; weak D call: TRBD2 (7 bases). Germline values: CDR1 LNHDA, CDR2 SQIVND (reference sequence). The CDR3 is 16 amino acids. Trimming cost V 8 bases and J 12 bases, with 29 bases left between them. CDR3 amino acids: CASRGAQGGSYSGQFF. CDR3 in DNA: TGTGCCAGTCGGGGGGCACAGGGTGGTAGCTATTCTGGGCAGTTCTTC.

This chain connects TRBV30 to TRBJ2-7; D gene unclear. Germline-derived CDR1 and CDR2 are GTSNPN and SVGIG (reference sequence). This CDR3 has 13 residues. V dropped 0 bases and J dropped 1 base, with 7 bases sitting between them. In DNA form, the CDR3 reads TGTGCCTGGAGTGTACTGGTATCCTACGAGCAGTACTTC. This sequence encodes CAWSVLVSYEQYF.

This chain joins TRBV3-1 and TRBJ2-5; either TRBD1 or TRBD2 may supply D (5 bases each). Deletions cut 2 bases from V and 5 bases from J, with 12 bases between. CDR3 length equals 14 residues. Germline CDR1 is LGHDT and CDR2 is YNNKEL (reference sequence). CDR3 in amino acids: CASSQSGATETQYF. DNA of the CDR3: TGTGCCAGCAGCCAATCCGGGGCCACGGAGACCCAGTACTTC.

This sequence joins TRBV5-6 and TRBJ1-1; TRBD1 might be the D (5 bases). The V and J ends lost 6 bases and 2 bases respectively, with 14 bases between them. This CDR3 is built from 14 residues. The germline gives CDR1 SGHDT, CDR2 YYEEEE. The CDR3 is CASTRTLYNTEAFF. The CDR3 coding sequence is TGTGCCAGCACTCGGACATTGTATAACACTGAAGCTTTCTTT.

As regards this clonotype: Without the conserved terminal phenylalanine or tryptophan, this CDR3 likely stems from a read error. The V call is TRBV4-1, the J call TRBJ1-2; D gene unclear. The CDR3 is made up of 19 amino acids. Trimming cost V 4 bases and J 2 bases, with 26 bases left between them. Per germline, CDR1 MGHRA and CDR2 YSYEKL. The chain's CDR3 is CASSREGGIPPVTNYGYTL. CDR3 nucleotide sequence: TGCGCCAGCAGCCGGGAGGGTGGAATCCCCCCGGTTACGAACTATGGCTACACCTTA.

This clonotype was recorded at least ten times. V and J are TRBV4-1 and TRBJ2-7; D not resolved. The CDR3 consists of 13 residues. The V gene lost 3 bases and the J gene lost 3 bases, with 9 bases spanning the gap. Per germline, CDR1 MGHRA and CDR2 YSYEKL. CDR3 sequence reads: CASSQGMGYEQYF. The CDR3 DNA sequence: TGCGCCAGCAGCCAGGGTATGGGCTACGAGCAGTACTTC.

The chain links TRBV5-4 to TRBJ2-7; D not certain. The J call may be mistaken, given a closer DNA end match to TRBJ2-5. Germline V gene lookup returns CDR1 SGHNT and CDR2 YYREEE (reference sequence). The CDR3 spans 14 residues. CDR3 loop: CASSLERPSETQYF. CDR3 coding DNA: TGTGCCAGCAGCTTGGAGCGCCCGTCGGAGACCCAGTACTTC.

The rearrangement joins TRBV27 to TRBJ2-7, with 11 bases identical to TRBD2. The CDR3 is made up of 15 amino acids. V shed 7 bases, J shed 7 bases, and the junction held 12 bases outside the gene matches. Germline V gives CDR1 MNHEY, CDR2 SMNVEV (reference sequence). CDR3 in DNA: TGTGCCAGCACCCTAGGGACTAGCGGCTCCAATGAGCAGTACTTC. This gives the protein CASTLGTSGSNEQYF.

In nucleotides, the CDR3 is TGTGCCAGCAGTGACCCGAGGGGGCACAACCCCGAGCAGTACTTC. This codes for CASSDPRGHNPEQYF. The rearrangement joins TRBV6-4 to TRBJ2-7; 7 bases align to TRBD1. Trimming took 2 bases from V and 6 from J; bases not matched to a gene: 10. CDR1 is MRHNA and CDR2 is SNTAGT in the germline V gene. This CDR3 has 15 residues.

Only a few counts were recorded for this clonotype. V is TRBV27 and J is TRBJ2-6; weak D call: TRBD1 (6 bases). V dropped 8 bases and J dropped 4 bases, with 15 bases sitting between them. This CDR3 region has 15 residues. The germline V gene encodes CDR1 MNHEY and CDR2 SMNVEV (reference sequence). CDR3 loop: CASQNRVRGANVLTF. The CDR3 DNA is TGTGCCAGCCAGAACAGGGTTAGAGGGGCCAACGTCCTGACTTTC. The full variable domain, its missing parts supplied by reference TRBV27 and TRBJ2-6, is EAQVTQNPRYLITVTGKKLTVTCSQNMNHEYMSWYRQDPGLGLRQIYYSMNVEVTDKGDVPEGYKVSRKEKRNFPLILESPSPNQTSLYFCASQNRVRGANVLTFGAGSRLTVL.

This clonotype was found a few times. This rearrangement joins TRBV20-1 to TRBJ1-2; the D is unclear. Germline assignment: CDR1 DFQATT and CDR2 SNEGSKA (reference sequence). The V and J ends lost 0 bases and 0 bases respectively, with 17 bases between them. The CDR3 is made up of 17 amino acids. Here the CDR3 reads CSARDRLRGRTNYGYTF. CDR3 DNA: TGCAGTGCTAGAGATAGACTTAGAGGACGAACTAACTATGGCTACACCTTC.

As DNA, the CDR3 is TGCAGTGCTCGGGCCGGGACAGGGAAACAGCCCCAGCATTTT. It specifies CSARAGTGKQPQHF. The chain has TRBV20-1 and TRBJ1-5, with 9 bases that match TRBD1. V trimming: 5 bases; J trimming: 7 bases; junction bases outside the gene matches: 9. This CDR3 comprises 14 residues. Germline lookup yields CDR1 DFQATT and CDR2 SNEGSKA (reference sequence).

This clonotype was observed at least ten times. The J gene is TRBJ1-2, the V gene TRBV4-2, with 7 positions matching TRBD1. Germline trimming cut 0 bases from V and 4 bases from J; bases unmatched to any gene: 2. CDR1 is LGHNA and CDR2 is YNFKEQ in the germline V gene. CDR3 length: 14 amino acids. CDR3 sequence (DNA): TGTGCCAGCAGCCAAGATAGGGACAGCTATGGCTACACCTTC. The encoded protein is CASSQDRDSYGYTF.

The chain is built from TRBV28 and TRBJ2-1; a possible D gene is TRBD1 (6 bases). The J call may not be correct, given that the DNA end is closer to TRBJ2-7. From germline, CDR1 is MDHEN and CDR2 SYDVKM. The CDR3 sequence is 13 residues long. The CDR3 sequence: CASSQWTDNEQYF. The CDR3 DNA reads TGTGCCAGCAGCCAGTGGACAGATAATGAGCAGTACTTC.

This clonotype was counted a single time. The genes are TRBV3-1 and TRBJ2-7; 13 positions agree with TRBD2. The V gene end was trimmed by 6 bases and the J gene end by 7 bases; junction bases not matched to a gene: 12. CDR3 length: 16 amino acids. Per germline, CDR1 LGHDT and CDR2 YNNKEL (reference sequence). The DNA of the CDR3 is TGTGCCAGCAGGCCTCTCGGGACTAGCGGGATTAATGAGCAGTACTTC. It specifies CASRPLGTSGINEQYF.

This clonotype has at least ten counts. The rearrangement joins TRBV12-3 or TRBV12-4 to TRBJ2-2; a weak D match, TRBD1 (5 bases). V lost 3 bases and J lost 1, with 6 bases in between. This CDR3 region has 14 residues. For the CDR3, the DNA is TGTGCCAGCAGTTTCGGACAGAACACCGGGGAGCTGTTTTTT. This encodes CASSFGQNTGELFF.

The chain recombines TRBV5-4 with TRBJ2-7; D uncertain. The tail of the sequence fits TRBJ2-5 better, so the J call may be wrong. CDR1 and CDR2 (germline): SGHNT, YYREEE (reference sequence). CDR3 length: 15 residues. In DNA, the CDR3 is TGTGCCAGCAGCTTGTCTGCCGAAACCAGAAGGACCCAGTACTTC. Translation: CASSLSAETRRTQYF.